This T cell receptor (beta chain) was obtained from a study of blood T cell repertoires in COVID-19. Study context: T cells, B-cell-depleted T cells, or PBMCs supplied cDNA or gDNA.

In the authors' methods: Counts of nucleated cells, estimated from reference gene primer amplification, were obtained. Sequencing used immunoSEQ multiplex PCR; TCRdb keeps in-frame clones, though not all of them. That table supplies the V and J calls and clone size; D and trimming were determined from the DNA. The table includes 150,000 or so clones, 87% detected once. CDR1 is SGHRS and CDR2 is YFSETQ in the germline V gene. The CDR3 spans 18 residues. The V segment lost 3 bases and the J segment 3 bases; nucleotides outside the gene matches: 6. The chain recombines TRBV5-1 with TRBJ2-1; 16 bases align to TRBD2. Sequencing was performed on peripheral blood. This TCR was recovered from a human donor in a cohort sampled during active COVID-19. For the CDR3, the DNA is TGCGCCAGCAGCTACGGGACTAGCGGGAGGGTGATCTACAATGAGCAGTTCTTC. This translates into CASSYGTSGRVIYNEQFF.